The clone carrying this T cell receptor beta chain came up a few times. The antigen is unknown. These data belong to a study of glioma-infiltrating T cells after dendritic cell vaccination. Libraries were prepared by immunoSEQ multiplex PCR; TCRdb keeps only in-frame clonotypes and omits some of them. The sample records approximately 85,000 clones, approximately 81% being singletons. The V gene's germline CDR1 is SGHNT and CDR2 YYREEE (reference sequence). Trimming took off 1 base at V and 0 bases at J, with 17 bases between the two ends. The CDR3 loop spans 18 amino acids. Described time point: after dendritic cell vaccination, including at tumor progression/relapse. Study results and limitations: The cohort had few patients with full blood and tumor sets.

The chain joins TRBV5-4 to TRBJ1-3; D might be TRBD1 (5 bases). Sequencing used blood, obtained after dendritic cell vaccination. The sequence derives from a human donor with glioblastoma. The CDR3 nucleotides read TGTGCCAGCAGCTTGCTTACAGGTTCGCGCCCCTCTGGAAACACCATATATTTT. It translates to CASSLLTGSRPSGNTIYF.